This TCR beta chain was sequenced for a study of blood T cell repertoires in COVID-19. The overall study: Acute-phase and convalescent COVID-19 samples originated in the United States, Italy and Spain. In each case, the material was cDNA or gDNA derived from T cells, B-cell-depleted T cells, or PBMCs.

Authors' methods: Estimated nucleated cell counts came from reference gene primer amplification. TCRdb keeps only in-frame clones here, not all; method: immunoSEQ multiplex PCR. The V and J calls and clone size come from that table; D and trimming were worked out from the DNA. The table records 220,000 or so clones, around four fifths of them present only once. The V gene's germline CDR1 is SGDLS and CDR2 YYNGEE. With 4 bases removed from V and 5 bases from J, the gap between germline ends came to 21 bases. There are 16 residues in the CDR3. The TCR sequence derives from a man aged 25-40 years with active or convalescent COVID-19. The chain couples TRBV9 to TRBJ2-5; no definite D call. What was sequenced was peripheral blood. The CDR3 here is CASSSTGSATLETQYF. Written as DNA, the CDR3 is TGTGCCAGCAGCTCAACCGGGTCTGCAACCTTGGAGACCCAGTACTTC.